Listed here are 17 T cell receptor beta chains from one sample, sequenced in a study of beta chain features in type 1 diabetes. Isolated RNA was reverse transcribed in full, so expressed TCRB transcripts were sequenced. Clones were read by immunoSEQ multiplex PCR, and TCRdb kept only the in-frame ones, dropping some. Altogether 150,000 to 200,000 clones are present, roughly 60% being singletons, with the ten largest covering about 0.081%. No antigen has been assigned to these receptors. Broader study findings: Moderate yet significant TCRB CDR3 shortening was seen in Type 1 diabetes patients in all four CD4+ subsets.

The specimen sequenced was naive CD4+ T cells from blood. These receptors were taken from a man aged 25 to 40 with type 1 diabetes.

The V call is TRBV15, the J call TRBJ2-4; D not resolved. CDR1 and CDR2 (germline): LNHNV, YYDKDF (reference sequence). The CDR3 runs 19 residues. The V gene lost 0 bases and the J gene lost 0 bases, with 18 bases spanning the gap. CDR3 in amino acids: CATSREGAGTALAKNIQYF. The DNA of the CDR3 is TGTGCCACCAGCAGAGAAGGAGCAGGCACAGCACTAGCCAAAAACATTCAGTACTTC.

This clone was recorded only once. The V call is TRBV4-1, the J call TRBJ1-1; D uncertain. The ends were cut back, 0 bases at V and 11 bases at J, with 13 bases in the middle. The germline V gene encodes CDR1 MGHRA and CDR2 YSYEKL. The CDR3 sequence is 13 residues long. CDR3 loop: CASSQEPLGLAFF. The CDR3 DNA reads as TGCGCCAGCAGCCAAGAGCCCTTAGGTCTCGCTTTCTTT.

The rearrangement links TRBV18 to TRBJ2-7, with a tentative D call TRBD1 (5 bases). CDR3 length equals 14 residues. Germline V CDR1 and CDR2: KGHSH, LQKENI. The V end was cut by 5 bases, the J end by 0 bases, with 11 bases between. CDR3 in amino acids: CASSSTASSYEQYF. Written as DNA, the CDR3 is TGTGCCAGCTCATCGACAGCCAGCTCCTACGAGCAGTACTTC. The variable domain in full, completed from reference TRBV18 and TRBJ2-7, reads NAGVMQNPRHLVRRRGQEARLRCSPMKGHSHVYWYRQLPEEGLKFMVYLQKENIIDESGMPKERFSAEFPKEGPSILRIQQVVRGDSAAYFCASSSTASSYEQYFGPGTRLTVT.

The rearrangement uses TRBV18 and TRBJ1-5; 7 bases line up with TRBD1. The V segment lost 3 bases and the J segment 4 bases; nucleotides outside the gene matches: 6. Germline V gene sequence: CDR1 KGHSH, CDR2 LQKENI. CDR3 length: 15 residues. In DNA form, the CDR3 reads TGTGCCAGCTCACCCGACAGGGTACGGAATCAGCCCCAGCATTTT. Protein product: CASSPDRVRNQPQHF.

The V gene is TRBV28, the J gene TRBJ2-7; TRBD1 or TRBD2 may be the D gene (5 bases each). CDR3 size: 15 residues. Germline V CDR1 and CDR2: MDHEN, SYDVKM. Trimming left V 6 bases short and J 1 base short, with 16 bases between. The CDR3 is CASSPGPEGSYEQYF. The CDR3 nucleotides read TGTGCCAGCAGCCCTGGGCCCGAGGGGTCCTACGAGCAGTACTTC.

The chain employs TRBV2 and TRBJ2-7; D not resolved. Germline V gives CDR1 SNHLY, CDR2 FYNNEI. The CDR3 extends over 14 amino acids. The V end lost 7 bases, the J end lost 0 bases, and 13 bases lay between the germline ends. This CDR3 is CASTQENSSYEQYF. The CDR3 bases are TGTGCCAGCACGCAAGAGAACAGCTCCTACGAGCAGTACTTC.

This rearrangement joins TRBV29-1 to TRBJ1-2; 7 positions agree with TRBD1. Trimming took 7 bases from V and 0 from J; bases not matched to a gene: 5. The germline gives CDR1 SQVTM, CDR2 ANQGSEA. This CDR3 contains 13 residues. The CDR3 protein is CSAWTGANYGYTF. The CDR3 DNA reads TGCAGCGCCTGGACAGGAGCTAACTATGGCTACACCTTC.

The rearrangement joins TRBV30 to TRBJ1-1; possible D gene TRBD1, 5 bases. This CDR3 has 14 amino acids. The germline V gene encodes CDR1 GTSNPN and CDR2 SVGIG (reference sequence). Trimming took off 3 bases at V and 7 bases at J, with 18 bases between the two ends. The CDR3, as DNA: TGTGCCTGGAGGGGACTGGCCGAAATTGGTGAAGCTTTCTTT. Amino acids: CAWRGLAEIGEAFF.

The rearrangement links TRBV9 to TRBJ1-2; D might be TRBD1 (6 bases). CDR1 and CDR2 (germline): SGDLS, YYNGEE. Trimming removed 3 bases at V and 9 bases at J, with 9 bases between. The CDR3 contains 11 residues. CDR3 loop: CASSAGQSYTF. The CDR3 nucleotides read TGTGCCAGCAGCGCGGGACAAAGCTACACCTTC.

The chain uses TRBV14 and TRBJ2-2; D is unresolved. This CDR3 has 13 residues. CDR1 is SGHDN and CDR2 is FVKESK in the germline V gene. V lost 1 base, J lost 2 bases, and 2 bases lay in between. As DNA, the CDR3 is TGTGCCAGCAGCCAAGTCAACACCGGGGAGCTGTTTTTT. Its translation: CASSQVNTGELFF.

This clone has a handful of counts. The rearrangement links TRBV30 to TRBJ1-1; D is ambiguous. V dropped 2 bases and J dropped 0 bases, with 7 bases sitting between them. This CDR3 comprises 13 residues. Germline values: CDR1 GTSNPN, CDR2 SVGIG (reference sequence). DNA for the CDR3: TGTGCCTGGAGTCCTAACTTGAACACTGAAGCTTTCTTT. Its translation is CAWSPNLNTEAFF.

This clone was seen more than once but under ten times. The chain is built from TRBV12-5 and TRBJ2-7; TRBD2 might be the D (6 bases). This CDR3 contains 12 residues. Looked up from germline, CDR1 is LGHNT and CDR2 is FRNRAP. V shed 7 bases and J shed 7 bases, with 14 bases lying between them. The CDR3 coding sequence is TGTGCTAGTGCCGCGGGGAAGCGGGAGCAGTACTTC. Protein product: CASAAGKREQYF.

This clone was found a few times. The rearrangement joins TRBV29-1 to TRBJ2-7; D is undetermined. Trimming stripped 4 bases from V and 4 bases from J, with 8 bases between. Germline V CDR1 and CDR2: SQVTM, ANQGSEA. The CDR3 contains 11 residues. As DNA, the CDR3 is TGCAGCGTTGCCCGCGCATACGAGCAGTACTTC. Protein: CSVARAYEQYF.

The chain couples TRBV7-2 to TRBJ2-5; D not resolved. The V gene's germline CDR1 is SGHTA and CDR2 FQGNSA. The CDR3 runs to 14 residues. The V end lost 4 bases, the J end lost 4 bases, and 13 bases lay between the germline ends. This CDR3 is CASSSLSGGETQYF. The CDR3 nucleotides are TGTGCCAGCAGCTCCCTCTCGGGCGGAGAGACCCAGTACTTC.

The chain is built from TRBV6-1 and TRBJ2-5; D ambiguous. Germline V gene sequence: CDR1 MNHNS, CDR2 SASEGT. CDR3 length: 12 residues. Trimming took 5 bases from V and 5 from J, leaving 9 bases between them. The CDR3 here is CASSRDGETQYF. The CDR3 DNA sequence: TGTGCCAGCAGTCGAGATGGGGAGACCCAGTACTTC.

V usage is TRBV10-3 and J usage is TRBJ2-3; the D gene is possibly TRBD2 (6 bases). The V end lost 2 bases, the J end lost 6 bases, and 15 bases lay between the germline ends. Germline CDR1 ENHRY, CDR2 SYGVKD. The CDR3 extends over 15 amino acids. The CDR3 DNA follows: TGTGCCATCAGTGAGAGGGCGGGGCCGCGGGATACGCAGTATTTT. Its translation is CAISERAGPRDTQYF.

The chain carries TRBV6-5 and TRBJ1-6; 8 nucleotides match TRBD1. The germline V gene has CDR1 MNHEY and CDR2 SVGAGI. The trim removed 0 bases at V and 8 bases at J, leaving 3 bases unmatched. The CDR3 loop spans 15 amino acids. Here the CDR3 DNA reads TGTGCCAGCAGTTACTCTACAGGGGGGGATTCACCCCTCCACTTT. It translates to CASSYSTGGDSPLHF.